The clone carrying this T cell receptor beta chain was counted a few times. The antigen is not known. This sample was included in a study of blood T cells in healthy people across ages. General observations from the study: More naive CD4+ cells and higher diversity were found in long-lived than in aged donors. Age advanced and TCR beta diversity per million T cells fell, roughly linearly.

Combining a sample-barcoded 5' primer with a J-beta primer mix, a second PCR ran for roughly 7 to 11 cycles. TCRdb used MiXCR to reprocess the 5' RACE reads, holding one entry per CDR3 protein. The sample includes roughly 1,700,000 distinct CDR3 sequences, roughly 30% of them seen just once. The CDR3 runs to 15 residues. Germline V gives CDR1 SEHNR, CDR2 FQNEAQ (reference sequence). V gave up 5 bases and J gave up 5 bases, with 15 bases separating them. The chain joins TRBV7-9 to TRBJ1-4; no reliable D call. The clonotype was recovered from a woman aged 30 to 39 in good health. What was sequenced was blood. In DNA, the CDR3 is TGTGCCAGCAGCCCGGGGAGACGGAAAAATGAAAAACTGTTTTTT. Translated: CASSPGRRKNEKLFF.